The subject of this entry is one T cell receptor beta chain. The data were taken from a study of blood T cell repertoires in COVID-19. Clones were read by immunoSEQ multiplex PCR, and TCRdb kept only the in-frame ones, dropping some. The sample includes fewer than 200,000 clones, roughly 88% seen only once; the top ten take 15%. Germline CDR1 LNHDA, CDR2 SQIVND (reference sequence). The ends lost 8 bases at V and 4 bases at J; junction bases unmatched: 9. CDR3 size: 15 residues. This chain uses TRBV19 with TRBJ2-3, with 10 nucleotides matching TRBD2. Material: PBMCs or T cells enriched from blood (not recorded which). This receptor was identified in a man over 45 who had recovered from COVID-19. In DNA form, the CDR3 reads TGTGCCAGTTCAAAGCGGGGGGGCGCCGCAGATACGCAGTATTTT. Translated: CASSKRGGAADTQYF.